The 3 T cell receptor beta chains reported below all come from one sample, sequenced in a study of T cell repertoires in cytomegalovirus infection. Antigens for these TCRs are unknown. MiXCR, applied by TCRdb to the reads, yields one record per CDR3 protein. Of roughly 120,000 distinct CDR3 sequences in the sample, about 28% were seen once. This specimen was CD8+ T cells from cultured PBMCs, taken from culture after CMV antigen stimulation. The source of these receptors is a human donor in good health (CMV status not recorded). Some clones in this sample may be carry-over from other donors' samples.

The chain recombines TRBV3-1 with TRBJ1-1, with D possibly being TRBD1 (5 bases). The CDR3 is 14 residues long. V was cut by 3 bases and J by 4 bases, with 12 bases left in between. Germline V gene sequence: CDR1 LGHDT, CDR2 YNNKEL (reference sequence). This CDR3 is CASSHPGLGTEAFF. CDR3 nucleotide sequence: TGTGCCAGCAGCCATCCGGGGCTGGGCACTGAAGCTTTCTTT.

The chain carries TRBV4-2 and TRBJ2-1, with D maybe TRBD1 (5 bases). The V end was cut by 1 base, the J end by 5 bases, with 9 bases between. The CDR3 is made up of 14 amino acids. Germline V gene data show CDR1 as LGHNA and CDR2 as YNFKEQ. This CDR3 reads CASSQVRQHNEQFF. The CDR3 DNA sequence: TGTGCCAGCAGCCAAGTTAGACAGCACAATGAGCAGTTCTTC.

The sample holds a few counts of this clonotype. This sequence joins TRBV2 and TRBJ2-7; D not certain. V was trimmed by 8 bases and J by 3 bases, leaving 5 bases between them. Germline CDR1 is SNHLY and CDR2 is FYNNEI. This CDR3 has 10 amino acids. Here the CDR3 DNA reads TGTGCCAGCTCACTCTACGAGCAGTACTTC. Translating gives CASSLYEQYF.